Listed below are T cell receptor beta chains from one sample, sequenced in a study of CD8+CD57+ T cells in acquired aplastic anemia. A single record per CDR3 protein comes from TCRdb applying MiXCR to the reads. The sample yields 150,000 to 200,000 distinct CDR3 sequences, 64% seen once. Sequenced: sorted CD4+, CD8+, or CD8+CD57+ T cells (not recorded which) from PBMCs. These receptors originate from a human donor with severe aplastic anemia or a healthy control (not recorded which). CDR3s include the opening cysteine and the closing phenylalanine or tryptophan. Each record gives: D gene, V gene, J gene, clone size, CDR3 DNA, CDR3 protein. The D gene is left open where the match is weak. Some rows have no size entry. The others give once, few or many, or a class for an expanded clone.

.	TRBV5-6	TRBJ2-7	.	TGTGCCAGCAGCTTACAAGGGACGGAATACCCGAGGGAGCAGTACTTC	CASSLQGTEYPREQYF
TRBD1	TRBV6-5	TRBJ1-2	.	TGTGCCAGCAGCTTGGGACAGGGCCGTGGCTACACCTTC	CASSLGQGRGYTF
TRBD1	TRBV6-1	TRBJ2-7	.	TGTGCCAGTCGACAGGGGGACGAGCAGTACTTC	CASRQGDEQYF
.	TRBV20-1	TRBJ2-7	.	TGCAGTGCTAGAGCCTTAGGGAGTCAATGGTACGAGCAGTACTTC	CSARALGSQWYEQYF
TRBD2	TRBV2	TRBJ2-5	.	TGTGCCAGCAGCCGACTAGCGGGGAAAGAGACCCAGTACTTC	CASSRLAGKETQYF
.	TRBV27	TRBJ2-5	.	TGTGCCAGCAGTAAGCAGTCGGGGGGCACGGAGACCCAGTACTTC	CASSKQSGGTETQYF
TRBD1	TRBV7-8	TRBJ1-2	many	TGTGCCAGCAGCCTGGGGACAGGGGACCTCTATGGCTACACCTTC	CASSLGTGDLYGYTF
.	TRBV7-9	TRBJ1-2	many	TGTGCCAGCAGCCGCGTCACAGCTAACTATGGCTACACCTTC	CASSRVTANYGYTF
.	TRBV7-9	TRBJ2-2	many	TGTGCCAGCAGTGGGGGAAGCGCCGGGGAGCTGTTTTTT	CASSGGSAGELFF
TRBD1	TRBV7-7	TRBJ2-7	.	TGTGCCAGCAGCCGGGGGGACAGGGGTGGAGAGCAGTACTTC	CASSRGDRGGEQYF
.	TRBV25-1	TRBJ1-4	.	TGTGCCAGCAGTGGAGGACAGCTAGCAACTAATGAAAAACTGTTTTTT	CASSGGQLATNEKLFF
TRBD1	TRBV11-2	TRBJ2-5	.	TGTGCCAGCAGCCAGACAGGGATGCCAGAGACCCAGTACTTC	CASSQTGMPETQYF
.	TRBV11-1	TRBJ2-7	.	TGTGCCAGCAGCTTCGGCGAGTGGGGCTACGAGCAGTACTTC	CASSFGEWGYEQYF
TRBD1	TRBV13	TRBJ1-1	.	TGTGCCAGCAGCTCAAACAGGGGGCTCACTGAAGCTTTCTTT	CASSSNRGLTEAFF
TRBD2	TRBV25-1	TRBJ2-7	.	TGTGCCAGCAGTGCTTCCCCCCCGACTAGCCCGGCCTACGAGCAGTACTTC	CASSASPPTSPAYEQYF
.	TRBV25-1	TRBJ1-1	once	TGTGCCAGCAAGGGCAGCTTTGACACTGAAGCTTTCTTT	CASKGSFDTEAFF
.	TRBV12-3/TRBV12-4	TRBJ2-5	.	TGTGCCAGCAGTTCACAGGGAAAACAAGAGACCCAGTACTTC	CASSSQGKQETQYF
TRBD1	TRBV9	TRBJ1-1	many	TGTGCCAGCAGCGTAGAGGACAGGGCTCAGGATGAAGCTTTCTTT	CASSVEDRAQDEAFF
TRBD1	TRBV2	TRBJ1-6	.	TGTGCCAGCAGTGCCCAGGGGACAGGTCGGGGTAATTCACCCCTCCACTTT	CASSAQGTGRGNSPLHF
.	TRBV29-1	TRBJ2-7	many	TGCAGCGTTGAAGGAGGGGAACAAAGCGGCTACGAGCAGTACTTC	CSVEGGEQSGYEQYF
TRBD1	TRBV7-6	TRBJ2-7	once	TGTGCCAGCAGCCAAGCAGGGGACAGCTCCTACGAGCAGTACTTC	CASSQAGDSSYEQYF
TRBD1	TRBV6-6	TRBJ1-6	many	TGTGCCAGCAGCCCCGGGACAGGGAGCTCCTATAATTCACCCCTCCACTTT	CASSPGTGSSYNSPLHF
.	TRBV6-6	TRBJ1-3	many	TGTGCCAGCAGTTACTCGAACGATCACACCATATATTTT	CASSYSNDHTIYF
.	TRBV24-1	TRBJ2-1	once	TGTGCCACCAGTGACCCCCTCCGACGGGATGGCAATGAGCAGTTCTTC	CATSDPLRRDGNEQFF
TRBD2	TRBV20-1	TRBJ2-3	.	TGCAGTGCTAGATTGGTGGGGGGGACAGATACGCAGTATTTT	CSARLVGGTDTQYF
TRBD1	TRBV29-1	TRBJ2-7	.	TGCAGCGTCGGGACAGGTGGCGTCTCCTACGAGCAGTACTTC	CSVGTGGVSYEQYF
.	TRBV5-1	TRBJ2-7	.	TGTGCCAGCAGCTTCGGCGGGCCAGTATACGAGCAGCACTTC	CASSFGGPVYEQHF
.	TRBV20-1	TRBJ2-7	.	TGCAGCGCGGAGGGGGACTCCCTCTACGAGCAGTACTTC	CSAEGDSLYEQYF
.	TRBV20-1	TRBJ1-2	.	TGCAGTGCTAGAGAAGGGTATCGAGGCTACACCTTC	CSAREGYRGYTF
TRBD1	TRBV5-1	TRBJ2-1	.	TGCGCCAGCAGCTACCTCAGGGGGACGATTGGCAATGAGCAGTTCTTC	CASSYLRGTIGNEQFF
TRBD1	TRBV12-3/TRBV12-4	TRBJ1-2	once	TGTGCCAGCAGCCTCCCGGACAGGGGGCAATGGACCTTC	CASSLPDRGQWTF
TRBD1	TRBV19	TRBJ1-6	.	TGTGCCAGTAGTCCCTCCATCAGGGGGTTTGATAATTCACCCCTCCACTTT	CASSPSIRGFDNSPLHF
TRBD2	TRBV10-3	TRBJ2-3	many	TGTGCCATCAATCCTAGCGGGGGGGCTGGAGATACGCAGTATTTT	CAINPSGGAGDTQYF
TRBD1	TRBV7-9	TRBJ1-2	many	TGTGCCAGCAGCTTAGTTGTAGGACAGGATGATTATGGCTACACCTTC	CASSLVVGQDDYGYTF
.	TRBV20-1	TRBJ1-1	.	TGCAGTGCCTCACCGGGGCCTGAAGCTTTCTTT	CSASPGPEAFF
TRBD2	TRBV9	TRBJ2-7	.	TGTGCCAGCAGCGTAGAGGGAGGGGCCGGCTACGAGCAGTACTTC	CASSVEGGAGYEQYF
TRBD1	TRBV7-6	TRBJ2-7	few	TGTGCCAGCAGCCTAGGGGACAGGGGGTCCTACGAGCAGTACTTC	CASSLGDRGSYEQYF
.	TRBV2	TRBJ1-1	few	TGTGCCAGCAGTGATTATCAATCGCCCAACACTGAAGCTTTCTTT	CASSDYQSPNTEAFF
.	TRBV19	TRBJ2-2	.	TGTGCCAGTAGCAATAGAGGGGAGCTGTTTTTT	CASSNRGELFF
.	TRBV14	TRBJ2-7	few	TGTGCCAGCAGGGGTGGACAATCCTACGAGCAGTACTTC	CASRGGQSYEQYF
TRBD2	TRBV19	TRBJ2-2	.	TGTGCCTCTTATCCCAGTGGCGGGGGGAACACCGGGGAGCTGTTTTTT	CASYPSGGGNTGELFF
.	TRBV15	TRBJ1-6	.	TGTGCCACCAGCAGAGATAGACAGTCGGGGCCCCTCCACTTT	CATSRDRQSGPLHF
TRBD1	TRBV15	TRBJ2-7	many	TGTGCCACCAGCCCGGGACAGATATACGAGCAGTACTTC	CATSPGQIYEQYF
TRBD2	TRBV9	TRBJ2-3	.	TGTGCCAGCAGCTCGGGACTAGCGGCTCTGCAGACGCAGTATTTT	CASSSGLAALQTQYF
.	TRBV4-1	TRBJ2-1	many	TGCGCCAGCAGCCAAGAGGGGTCCTACTCCTACAATGAGCAGTTCTTC	CASSQEGSYSYNEQFF
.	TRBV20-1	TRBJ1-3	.	TGCAGTGCTAGAGATAGGTTCGAGGCCTTGGGGGGAAACACCATATATTTT	CSARDRFEALGGNTIYF